A selection of T cell receptor beta chains follows, all from one sample in a study of shared clonotypes between healthy human individuals. TCRdb keeps only in-frame clones here, not all; method: immunoSEQ multiplex PCR. The profile shows hundreds of thousands of clones, around 67% of them singletons. Sequencing input: memory CD4+ T cells sorted from blood. These receptors all come from a woman younger than 45 in good health. Each CDR3 is given without its conserved first and last residue. Each record gives: V gene, CDR3 length, J gene, CDR3 protein.

v_call: TRBV27; cdr3_length: 11; j_call: TRBJ1-2; cdr3_aa: ASSPNDRVGYT
v_call: TRBV18; cdr3_length: 12; j_call: TRBJ1-4; cdr3_aa: ASSLDSTIEKLF
v_call: TRBV4-2; cdr3_length: 15; j_call: TRBJ1-5; cdr3_aa: ASSQGTGGTSNQPQH
v_call: TRBV27; cdr3_length: 14; j_call: TRBJ2-1; cdr3_aa: ASSRTSEPLYHEQF
v_call: TRBV9; cdr3_length: 13; j_call: TRBJ2-3; cdr3_aa: ASSRGDRSTDTQY
v_call: TRBV28; cdr3_length: 12; j_call: TRBJ1-1; cdr3_aa: ASSPGVRNTEAF
v_call: TRBV4-1; cdr3_length: 15; j_call: TRBJ2-3; cdr3_aa: ASSQESGTGLVYTQY
v_call: TRBV28; cdr3_length: 12; j_call: TRBJ1-5; cdr3_aa: ASSFSRMNQPQH
v_call: TRBV18; cdr3_length: 13; j_call: TRBJ2-5; cdr3_aa: ASSPRYASRETQY
v_call: TRBV6-5; cdr3_length: 13; j_call: TRBJ2-7; cdr3_aa: ASSYPGGGSYEQY
v_call: TRBV18; cdr3_length: 11; j_call: TRBJ2-2; cdr3_aa: ASSPANTGELF
v_call: TRBV6-6; cdr3_length: 13; j_call: TRBJ2-7; cdr3_aa: ASSYSRDPPYEQY
v_call: TRBV18; cdr3_length: 10; j_call: TRBJ2-1; cdr3_aa: ASSREGDEQF
v_call: TRBV5-1; cdr3_length: 9; j_call: TRBJ2-1; cdr3_aa: ASSYADEQF
v_call: TRBV7-9; cdr3_length: 14; j_call: TRBJ2-7; cdr3_aa: ASSHHSETLSYEQY
v_call: TRBV7-8; cdr3_length: 13; j_call: TRBJ2-3; cdr3_aa: ASSPTSGDRDTQY
v_call: TRBV5-8; cdr3_length: 12; j_call: TRBJ1-5; cdr3_aa: ASSSFHSNQPQH
v_call: TRBV19; cdr3_length: 12; j_call: TRBJ2-1; cdr3_aa: ASRTDSRGNEQF
v_call: TRBV11-2; cdr3_length: 13; j_call: TRBJ1-2; cdr3_aa: ASSLRQSSNYGYT
v_call: TRBV29-1; cdr3_length: 11; j_call: TRBJ1-2; cdr3_aa: SVVPKQGEGYT
v_call: TRBV6-6; cdr3_length: 12; j_call: TRBJ2-2; cdr3_aa: ASSYGGTPGELF
v_call: TRBV2; cdr3_length: 13; j_call: TRBJ2-2; cdr3_aa: ASRTGTGGTGELF
v_call: TRBV6-1; cdr3_length: 13; j_call: TRBJ2-7; cdr3_aa: ASSIGGLSSYEQY
v_call: TRBV6-5; cdr3_length: 13; j_call: TRBJ2-3; cdr3_aa: ASSYSIFSTDTQY
v_call: TRBV19; cdr3_length: 12; j_call: TRBJ1-5; cdr3_aa: ASSIGQESQPQH
v_call: TRBV10-1; cdr3_length: 12; j_call: TRBJ2-3; cdr3_aa: ASGQGFRTDTQY
v_call: TRBV2; cdr3_length: 12; j_call: TRBJ2-7; cdr3_aa: ASSEALLGYEQY
v_call: TRBV6-4; cdr3_length: 14; j_call: TRBJ2-3; cdr3_aa: ASTNSGRACTDTQY
v_call: TRBV19; cdr3_length: 11; j_call: TRBJ1-5; cdr3_aa: ASDRQGYQPQH
v_call: TRBV30; cdr3_length: 10; j_call: TRBJ2-7; cdr3_aa: AWVYRGGEQY
v_call: TRBV28; cdr3_length: 13; j_call: TRBJ2-1; cdr3_aa: ASSLNPSLAGEQF
v_call: TRBV7-8; cdr3_length: 17; j_call: TRBJ2-1; cdr3_aa: ASSLVGGSGSVSYNEQF
v_call: TRBV7-2; cdr3_length: 12; j_call: TRBJ2-7; cdr3_aa: ASSLTSGSYEQY
v_call: TRBV19; cdr3_length: 12; j_call: TRBJ1-5; cdr3_aa: ASSTGGEDQPQH
v_call: TRBV5-1; cdr3_length: 10; j_call: TRBJ2-1; cdr3_aa: ASSLELNEQF
v_call: TRBV2; cdr3_length: 15; j_call: TRBJ1-2; cdr3_aa: ASGSISGTGGHNGYT
v_call: TRBV5-1; cdr3_length: 12; j_call: TRBJ2-1; cdr3_aa: ASSLGARYNEQF